This is a list of T cell receptor beta chains from one sample in a study of blood T cell repertoires in COVID-19. Clones were read by immunoSEQ multiplex PCR, and TCRdb kept only the in-frame ones, dropping some. This table has 50,000 to 65,000 clones, approximately 92% appearing once. Sequencing was done on a sample of peripheral blood. The receptors originated from a man aged 55-75 years with active COVID-19. Each CDR3 is given with its conserved first and last residue. A D gene is named only where the DNA matches it firmly. A clone size is listed for some rows: how often the clone was seen (once, few, many), or a class if it is expanded.

J gene | clone size | V gene | D gene | CDR3 length | CDR3 protein | CDR3 DNA
TRBJ1-2 | NA | TRBV5-1 | NA | 15 | CASSLSGGRDYGYTF | TGCGCCAGCAGCTTGAGCGGGGGTAGGGACTATGGCTACACCTTC
TRBJ2-3 | few | TRBV7-2 | NA | 15 | CASSLAGGVGDTQYF | TGTGCCAGCAGCTTAGCAGGCGGGGTGGGAGATACGCAGTATTTT
TRBJ1-4 | NA | TRBV19 | TRBD1 | 14 | CASSNQGAREKLFF | TGTGCCAGTAGTAATCAGGGGGCACGCGAAAAACTGTTTTTT
TRBJ2-7 | NA | TRBV7-9 | TRBD2 | 13 | CAVGTSGEYEQYF | TGTGCCGTGGGGACTAGCGGGGAATACGAGCAGTACTTC
TRBJ2-5 | NA | TRBV5-1 | TRBD1 | 16 | CASSAQGTVYQETQYF | TGCGCCAGCAGCGCCCAGGGGACAGTCTACCAAGAGACCCAGTACTTC
TRBJ2-3 | once | TRBV11-2 | TRBD2 | 14 | CASSLTGGGDTQYF | TGTGCCAGCAGCTTGACGGGAGGGGGAGATACGCAGTATTTT
TRBJ1-1 | NA | TRBV6-5 | NA | 13 | CATGRGSNTEAFF | TGTGCCACAGGGCGGGGGTCCAACACTGAAGCTTTCTTT
TRBJ2-5 | NA | TRBV6-6 | NA | 12 | CASSPGQETQYF | TGTGCCAGCAGTCCGGGGCAAGAGACCCAGTACTTC
TRBJ2-3 | once | TRBV7-2 | TRBD2 | 16 | CASSLMAGVSEDTQYF | TGTGCCAGCAGCTTAATGGCGGGAGTTTCTGAAGATACGCAGTATTTT
TRBJ2-7 | NA | TRBV11-2 | TRBD2 | 16 | CASSLGTSGSPYEQYF | TGTGCCAGCAGCTTAGGGACTAGCGGGAGTCCCTACGAGCAGTACTTC
TRBJ2-5 | NA | TRBV7-6 | TRBD2 | 16 | CASSRGTSGVQETQYF | TGTGCCAGCAGCCGAGGGACTAGCGGAGTTCAAGAGACCCAGTACTTC
TRBJ2-1 | NA | TRBV10-3 | NA | 14 | CAISESPPFNEQFF | TGTGCCATCAGTGAGTCCCCCCCGTTCAATGAGCAGTTCTTC
TRBJ2-1 | once | TRBV7-2 | TRBD2 | 14 | CASSSRESANEQFF | TGTGCCAGCAGCTCGCGGGAGTCGGCGAATGAGCAGTTCTTC
TRBJ1-2 | NA | TRBV28 | TRBD1 | 16 | CASSQTGGLGNYGYTF | TGTGCCAGCAGCCAGACAGGGGGATTGGGTAACTATGGCTACACCTTC
TRBJ2-3 | NA | TRBV5-1 | TRBD1 | 16 | CASSLEVGQETDTQYF | TGCGCCAGCAGCCTGGAAGTGGGACAGGAGACAGATACGCAGTATTTT
TRBJ2-7 | NA | TRBV19 | TRBD1 | 16 | CASSVTGTGGRNEQYF | TGTGCCAGTAGTGTGACCGGGACAGGGGGCAGGAACGAGCAGTACTTC
TRBJ2-7 | NA | TRBV7-8 | TRBD1 | 14 | CASMAGQGSYEQYF | TGTGCCAGCATGGCTGGACAGGGCTCCTACGAGCAGTACTTC
TRBJ2-4 | NA | TRBV6-2/TRBV6-3 | TRBD2 | 19 | CASSHLELAGTLAKNIQYF | TGTGCCAGCAGCCACCTGGAACTAGCGGGGACCCTAGCCAAAAACATTCAGTACTTC
TRBJ2-3 | once | TRBV7-8 | TRBD1 | 18 | CASSLAFSGTGGPDTQYF | TGTGCCAGCAGCTTAGCGTTTTCCGGGACAGGGGGTCCAGATACGCAGTATTTT
TRBJ2-7 | NA | TRBV2 | NA | 13 | CASSPIRDSEQYF | TGTGCCAGCAGTCCTATCCGGGATAGCGAGCAGTACTTC
TRBJ2-2 | NA | TRBV27 | NA | 17 | CASSLITGPTNTGELFF | TGTGCCAGCAGTTTAATTACAGGGCCTACGAACACCGGGGAGCTGTTTTTT
TRBJ2-5 | NA | TRBV19 | NA | 14 | CASSQAGVTETQYF | TGTGCCAGTAGCCAGGCCGGGGTGACAGAGACCCAGTACTTC
TRBJ2-7 | NA | TRBV6-2/TRBV6-3 | NA | 15 | CASSYGWETVYEQYF | TGTGCCAGCAGTTACGGGTGGGAGACCGTCTACGAGCAGTACTTC
TRBJ1-2 | NA | TRBV12-3/TRBV12-4 | TRBD1 | 13 | CASTRTGSYGYTF | TGTGCCAGCACCAGGACAGGCTCCTATGGCTACACCTTC
TRBJ2-7 | NA | TRBV7-8 | NA | 16 | CASSENGLGGSYEQYF | TGTGCCAGCAGCGAAAACGGCCTGGGAGGCTCCTACGAGCAGTACTTC
TRBJ2-7 | NA | TRBV28 | TRBD2 | 17 | CASSLWTSGKGRYEQYF | TGTGCCAGCAGTTTATGGACTAGCGGGAAGGGCAGATACGAGCAGTACTTC
TRBJ1-4 | few | TRBV5-1 | NA | 15 | CASSEGGTPPVKLFF | TGCGCCAGCAGCGAGGGAGGGACTCCCCCGGTAAAACTGTTTTTT
TRBJ2-7 | NA | TRBV18 | NA | 13 | CASSPAPGYEQYF | TGTGCCAGCTCACCAGCCCCCGGGTACGAGCAGTACTTC
TRBJ2-2 | NA | TRBV7-3 | TRBD2 | 16 | CASSTPSGSYTGELFF | TGTGCCAGCAGCACCCCTAGCGGGAGCTACACCGGGGAGCTGTTTTTT